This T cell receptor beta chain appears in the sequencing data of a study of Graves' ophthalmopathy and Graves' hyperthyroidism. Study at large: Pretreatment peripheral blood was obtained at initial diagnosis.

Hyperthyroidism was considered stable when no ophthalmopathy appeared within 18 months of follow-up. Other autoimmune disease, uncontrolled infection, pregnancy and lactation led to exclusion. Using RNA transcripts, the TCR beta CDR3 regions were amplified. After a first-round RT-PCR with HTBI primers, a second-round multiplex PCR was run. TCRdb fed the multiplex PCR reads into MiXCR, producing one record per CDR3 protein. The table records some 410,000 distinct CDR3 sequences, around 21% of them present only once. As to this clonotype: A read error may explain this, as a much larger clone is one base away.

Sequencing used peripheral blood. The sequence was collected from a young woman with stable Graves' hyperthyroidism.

The CDR3 coding sequence is TGTGCCTGCAGCTCGAGTTGCACCGGGGAGCTGTTTTTT. Amino acid sequence: CACSSSCTGELFF. J is TRBJ2-2 and V is TRBV11-2; no clear D. Germline CDR1 and CDR2: SGHAT and FQNNGV. CDR3 length equals 13 residues.